Listed below are T cell receptor beta chains from one sample, sequenced in a study of blood T cells in healthy people across ages. TCRdb analysed the 5' RACE reads with MiXCR anew, one entry per CDR3 protein. The sample lists some 1,000,000 distinct CDR3 sequences, about 23% occurring once. The same sample was also used in a study of T cells of mothers and their children.

The sequencing input was blood. The receptors shown here come from a girl aged 2 to 10 in good health. Each CDR3 is given with its conserved first and last residue. The D gene is left open where the match is weak. Clone size is not always given. Where it is, it says once, few, many or a class for expanded clones.

TRBD2 | TRBJ2-3 | TRBV27 | 19 | . | TGTGCCAGCAGTTTTTGGGATACTAGCGGTGGTACTAGCACAGATACGCAGTATTTT | CASSFWDTSGGTSTDTQYF
. | TRBJ2-5 | TRBV11-2 | 11 | . | TGTGCCAGCAGATTGCTGGAGACCCAGTACTTC | CASRLLETQYF
. | TRBJ2-7 | TRBV12-3/TRBV12-4 | 14 | . | TGTGCCAGCAGTTTGACTGGCCTCGGGTACGAGCAGTACTTC | CASSLTGLGYEQYF
TRBD1 | TRBJ1-6 | TRBV7-9 | 16 | few | TGTGCCAGCAGCTTGGCCGGACAGGCCCTAGGGGCACCCCTCCACTTT | CASSLAGQALGAPLHF
. | TRBJ2-7 | TRBV7-9 | 13 | few | TGTGCCAGCGAGGAGACAGTTTCCTACGAGCAGTACTTC | CASEETVSYEQYF
. | TRBJ1-2 | TRBV7-6 | 16 | few | TGTGCCAGCAGCTTGTTTTCGGGGACGCCTAACTATGGCTACACCTTC | CASSLFSGTPNYGYTF
. | TRBJ2-7 | TRBV6-2/TRBV6-3 | 14 | few | TGTGCCATCACCCGGGGACCTGGCTCCTACGAGCAGTACTTC | CAITRGPGSYEQYF
TRBD1 | TRBJ2-7 | TRBV29-1 | 14 | few | TGCAGCGTTGCCTATACAGGGGGCTTCAACGAGCAGTACTTC | CSVAYTGGFNEQYF
. | TRBJ1-3 | TRBV4-2 | 15 | few | TGTGCCAGCAGCCAAGGGAGGGGGTCTGGAAACACCATATATTTT | CASSQGRGSGNTIYF
. | TRBJ2-7 | TRBV9 | 13 | . | TGTGCCAGCAGCGCTGACTTTACTCGGGAGCAGTACTTC | CASSADFTREQYF
TRBD1 | TRBJ2-5 | TRBV5-1 | 15 | . | TGCGCCAGCAGCTTCGGAGGACAGGCGCAAGAGACCCAGTACTTC | CASSFGGQAQETQYF
TRBD2 | TRBJ2-1 | TRBV7-2 | 17 | . | TGTGCCAGCAGCACAGGACTAGCGGGGGATCTCAAGAATGAGCAGTTCTTC | CASSTGLAGDLKNEQFF
TRBD2 | TRBJ2-3 | TRBV24-1 | 19 | . | TGTGCCACCAGTGACTCTTCGTACTTAGCGGGAGAGGGCACAGATACGCAGTATTTT | CATSDSSYLAGEGTDTQYF
. | TRBJ2-5 | TRBV9 | 13 | few | TGTGCCAGCAGCGTAGTACCGGAAGAGACCCAGTACTTC | CASSVVPEETQYF
. | TRBJ2-1 | TRBV29-1 | 13 | . | TGCAGCGCAACAGGGCCGCTTTACAATGGGCAGTTCTTC | CSATGPLYNGQFF
TRBD1 | TRBJ1-2 | TRBV29-1 | 14 | . | TGCAGCAGTTACCCCGAGGGACAGGACTATGGCTACACCTTC | CSSYPEGQDYGYTF
. | TRBJ1-2 | TRBV28 | 13 | few | TGTGCCAGCAGTTTCCGAACCACCTATGGCTACACCTTC | CASSFRTTYGYTF
. | TRBJ2-6 | TRBV27 | 19 | few | TGTGCCAGCAGTTTTCTTCCGGCAGGTGATGGGTCTGGGGCCAACGTCCTGACTTTC | CASSFLPAGDGSGANVLTF
. | TRBJ2-2 | TRBV5-1 | 11 | many | TGTGCCAGCAGCTTAAACGGGGAGCTGTTTTTT | CASSLNGELFF
. | TRBJ2-1 | TRBV29-1 | 15 | . | TGCAGCGTTGTATTACCAGGGAGCTCCTACAATGAGCAGTTCTTC | CSVVLPGSSYNEQFF
. | TRBJ2-7 | TRBV5-1 | 14 | . | TGCGCCAGCAGCTCTGTCCTGGCAGCCTACGAGCAGTACTTC | CASSSVLAAYEQYF
. | TRBJ2-6 | TRBV15 | 16 | few | TGTGCCACCAGCAGAGATTACCCTTCTGGGGCCAACGTCCTGACTTTC | CATSRDYPSGANVLTF
. | TRBJ2-6 | TRBV29-1 | 14 | . | TGCAGCGTTGACCGGCCACCTGGGGCCAACGTCCTGACTTTC | CSVDRPPGANVLTF
. | TRBJ1-1 | TRBV7-4 | 14 | few | TGTGCCAGCAGCCCGAAAGAGGGTTACCCTGAAGCTTTCTTT | CASSPKEGYPEAFF
TRBD1 | TRBJ2-5 | TRBV20-1 | 16 | . | TGCAGTGCCAAGAAACCGGGACAGAGGCTGGGAGAGACCCAGTACTTC | CSAKKPGQRLGETQYF
TRBD1 | TRBJ2-4 | TRBV29-1 | 14 | . | TGCAGCGTTGGACAGGGTTTGGACAAAAACATTCAGTACTTC | CSVGQGLDKNIQYF
TRBD1 | TRBJ2-5 | TRBV9 | 16 | once | TGTGCCAGCAGCCCCCAACTGCAGGGGACAGGAGAGACCCAGTACTTC | CASSPQLQGTGETQYF
. | TRBJ2-1 | TRBV9 | 14 | . | TGTGCCAGCAGCACTTCCACCTCTTACAATGAGCAGTTCTTC | CASSTSTSYNEQFF
. | TRBJ2-5 | TRBV28 | 14 | . | TGTGCCAACAGTTTAAGGGGGGGCCAAGAAACCCAGTACTTC | CANSLRGGQETQYF
. | TRBJ1-2 | TRBV18 | 13 | few | TGTGCCAGCTCACCACGACAGACCGATGGCTACACCTTC | CASSPRQTDGYTF
. | TRBJ1-4 | TRBV12-3/TRBV12-4 | 15 | . | TGTGCCAGCAGGTCCGGGACGATCAAGAATGAAAAACTGTTTTTT | CASRSGTIKNEKLFF
. | TRBJ2-1 | TRBV7-9 | 11 | many | TGTGCCAGCAGCTTAAGTCATGAGCAGTTCTTC | CASSLSHEQFF
. | TRBJ2-6 | TRBV5-1 | 16 | . | TGCGCCAGCAGCTTATACAGCTTCTCTGGGGCCAACGTCCTGACTTTC | CASSLYSFSGANVLTF
. | TRBJ2-1 | TRBV29-1 | 15 | . | TGCAGCGTTGAGGCGGGACTCCGGAGCTACAATGAGCAGTCCTTC | CSVEAGLRSYNEQSF
. | TRBJ1-2 | TRBV28 | 13 | few | TGTGCCAGCAGTTTAAAGACAGTCTCGAGCTACACCTTC | CASSLKTVSSYTF
TRBD1 | TRBJ2-1 | TRBV5-1 | 15 | . | TGCGCCAGCGCCCTTAAGGGACAGGGATTTGATGAGCAGTTCTTC | CASALKGQGFDEQFF
TRBD1 | TRBJ1-5 | TRBV6-5 | 14 | few | TGTGCCAGCAGTTTCGGACAGGCCGCTCAGCCCCAGCATTTT | CASSFGQAAQPQHF
. | TRBJ2-3 | TRBV9 | 14 | many | TGTGCCAGCAGCGACCGCAGGGACACAGATACGCAGTATTTT | CASSDRRDTDTQYF
. | TRBJ1-1 | TRBV12-3/TRBV12-4 | 13 | few | TGTGCCAGCAGTTTTCAGGGTCAGACTGAAGCTTTCTTT | CASSFQGQTEAFF
TRBD1 | TRBJ1-5 | TRBV12-5 | 15 | . | TGTGCTAGTGGTTTGGGGACAGGGAGAAATCAGCCCCAGCATTTT | CASGLGTGRNQPQHF
TRBD2 | TRBJ2-2 | TRBV3-1 | 19 | . | TGTGCCAGCAGCCATGGGATTTACAGCGGGACTTCTAACACCGGGGAGCTGTTTTTT | CASSHGIYSGTSNTGELFF